These T cell receptor beta chains were read from a single sample in a study of PD-L1 blockade in urothelial cancer. Data came from immunoSEQ multiplex PCR; TCRdb stores just in-frame clones and leaves some out. The sample contains around 40,000 clones, 80% to 90% of which appear only once. The sequences come from PBMCs, collected around atezolizumab (anti-PD-L1) treatment. These receptors were collected from a man aged 60-69 years with urothelial cancer. CDR3s include the opening cysteine and the closing phenylalanine or tryptophan.

v_gene	j_gene	CDR3aa
TRBV4-3	TRBJ1-1	CASSHELARTEAFF
TRBV4-3	TRBJ2-3	CASSPRAGPGLAGVPDTQYF
TRBV2	TRBJ1-2	CASSGDRMNYGYTF
TRBV29-1	TRBJ1-4	CSVDTGKSDGKLFF
TRBV21-1	TRBJ1-1	CASSRRTAMNTEAFF
TRBV19	TRBJ1-3	CASSIYRGTGNTIYF
TRBV5-1	TRBJ2-1	CASSLELGQTNEQFF
TRBV4-1	TRBJ2-1	CASSLAALAGYNEQFF
TRBV5-8	TRBJ2-1	CASSFGSKSYNEQFF
TRBV5-1	TRBJ1-4	CASSLGGVNEKLFF
TRBV11-2	TRBJ2-3	CASSSGTDTQYF
TRBV7-9	TRBJ1-1	CASSGRTGVTEAFF
TRBV14	TRBJ1-4	CASSPAGTSREKLFF
TRBV5-4	TRBJ2-5	CASSASGGEETQYF
TRBV5-4	TRBJ1-4	CASSTGDREKLFF
TRBV7-8	TRBJ2-2	CASNPQGNTGELFF
TRBV4-3	TRBJ2-2	CASSQQGANTGELFF
TRBV28	TRBJ1-2	CASSPRGQSAGSGYTF
TRBV10-1	TRBJ2-7	CASSRGAYEQYF
TRBV19	TRBJ1-5	CASTSAGHSNQPQHF
TRBV27	TRBJ1-5	CASTPRPNSNQPQHF
TRBV28	TRBJ1-1	CASSLQANTEAFF
TRBV7-9	TRBJ1-5	CASSLQNQPQHF
TRBV5-1	TRBJ2-1	CASSLDVTGWNEQFF
TRBV10-3	TRBJ1-1	CAISGKRGQSTEAFF
TRBV4-3	TRBJ2-7	CASSQDSGIGEQYF
TRBV14	TRBJ1-1	CASSRGGTEAFF
TRBV18	TRBJ2-1	CASSLNGGSYNEQFF
TRBV7-8	TRBJ1-5	CASSLMGQLNQPQHF
TRBV29-1	TRBJ2-2	CSAGTSGPTGELFF
TRBV6-1	TRBJ1-5	CASSRGGAVQPQHF
TRBV5-1	TRBJ1-3	CASSWRAIKETGNTIYF
TRBV6-6	TRBJ2-2	CASSIPGLRTGELFF
TRBV5-1	TRBJ1-4	CASSSTGVGEKLFF
TRBV5-1	TRBJ2-7	CASSLSQAYEQYF
TRBV19	TRBJ2-5	CASSFMGRAQETQYF
TRBV5-4	TRBJ2-5	CASSREINSGGAGVETQYF
TRBV11-2	TRBJ2-7	CASSTPLAGDPYEQYF
TRBV28	TRBJ1-5	CASASARDRFSNQPQHF
TRBV14	TRBJ1-1	CASTRAGAGDTEAFF
TRBV2	TRBJ2-7	CASSGQLGQYF
TRBV6-1	TRBJ1-5	CATDSYSNQPQHF
TRBV18	TRBJ1-1	CASSPPAVRDTEAFF
TRBV10-2	TRBJ1-2	CASSESSGQNYGYTF
TRBV28	TRBJ1-2	CASSARGTGPYGYTF
TRBV28	TRBJ1-1	CASSLQGTEAFF
TRBV7-6	TRBJ2-3	CASSLRGGFTDTQYF
TRBV5-4	TRBJ2-7	CASSSGLTGDEQYF
TRBV28	TRBJ2-3	CASSPLLGTDTQYF
TRBV7-2	TRBJ1-2	CASSANRVGIVGYTF
TRBV30	TRBJ2-5	CAWSSSKETQYF
TRBV11-2	TRBJ2-1	CATSKLDRGYNEQFF
TRBV11-2	TRBJ1-6	CASSSGYGGRNSPLHF
TRBV29-1	TRBJ2-7	CSVGTFQNYEQYF
TRBV6-5	TRBJ2-5	CASSYGTAEETQYF
TRBV4-1	TRBJ2-6	CASSQDNTGSGANVLTF
TRBV18	TRBJ2-1	CASSPPGGDNEQFF
TRBV28	TRBJ2-7	CASSLGRQDYEQYF
TRBV14	TRBJ1-6	CASKKEAYNSPLHF